This T cell receptor (beta chain) was observed in a study of T cell repertoires in ileal Crohn's disease. Study-wide context: About 40% were active smokers at surgery; median disease duration was 7.9 years.

CDR1 and CDR2 (germline): SGHVS, FNYEAQ. The CDR3 length is 14 residues. Trimming cost V 0 bases and J 5 bases, with 10 bases left between them. The method was immunoSEQ multiplex PCR; TCRdb's version includes in-frame clones alone and lacks a portion of them. This table has more than 60,000 clones, 85% to 90% appearing once. This clone was seen a handful of times. Time point: neoterminal ileum biopsy at postoperative endoscopy, about 6 months after surgery. The receptor's source is an adult with Crohn's disease. The chain combines TRBV7-6 with TRBJ1-1; D may be TRBD1 (5 bases). Sequenced: ileal tissue. Here the CDR3 DNA reads TGTGCCAGCAGCTTAGCCAGGGCTCAGACTGAAGCTTTCTTT. It is translated as CASSLARAQTEAFF.